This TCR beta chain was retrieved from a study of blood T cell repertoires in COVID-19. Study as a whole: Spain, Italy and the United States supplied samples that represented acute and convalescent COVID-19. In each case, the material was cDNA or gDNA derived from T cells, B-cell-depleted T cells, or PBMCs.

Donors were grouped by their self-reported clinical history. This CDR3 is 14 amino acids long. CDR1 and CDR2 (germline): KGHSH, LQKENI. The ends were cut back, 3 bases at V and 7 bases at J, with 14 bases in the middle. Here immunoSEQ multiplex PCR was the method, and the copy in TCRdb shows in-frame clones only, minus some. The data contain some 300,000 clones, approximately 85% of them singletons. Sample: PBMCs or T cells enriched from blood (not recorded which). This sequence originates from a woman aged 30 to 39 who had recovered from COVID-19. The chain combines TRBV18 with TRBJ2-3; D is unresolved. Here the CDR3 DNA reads TGTGCCAGCTCACCCCTGCGAGGCACGAATACGCAGTATTTT. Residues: CASSPLRGTNTQYF.